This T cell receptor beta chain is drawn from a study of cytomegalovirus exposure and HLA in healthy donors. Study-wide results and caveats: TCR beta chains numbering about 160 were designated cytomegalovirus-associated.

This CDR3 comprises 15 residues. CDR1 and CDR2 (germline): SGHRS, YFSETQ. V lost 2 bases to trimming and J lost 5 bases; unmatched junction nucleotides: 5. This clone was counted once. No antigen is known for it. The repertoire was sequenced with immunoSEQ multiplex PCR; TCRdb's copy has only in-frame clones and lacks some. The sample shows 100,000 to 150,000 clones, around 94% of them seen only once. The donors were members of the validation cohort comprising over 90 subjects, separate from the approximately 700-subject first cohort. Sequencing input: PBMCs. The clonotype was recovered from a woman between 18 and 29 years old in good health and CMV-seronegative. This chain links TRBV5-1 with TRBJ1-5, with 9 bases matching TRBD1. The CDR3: CASSFGQGTDQPQHF. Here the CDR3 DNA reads TGCGCCAGCAGCTTCGGACAGGGGACGGATCAGCCCCAGCATTTT.